The 26 T cell receptor beta chains given below trace back to one sample, sequenced in a study of cytomegalovirus exposure and HLA in healthy donors. Primers included in the PCR were 60 Vbeta and 13 Jbeta primers. Libraries were prepared by immunoSEQ multiplex PCR; TCRdb keeps only in-frame clonotypes and omits some of them. The table has 130,000 or so clones, more than 70% seen once; the top ten hold about 1%. Sequencing input: PBMCs. These receptor sequences come from a woman aged 55-69 years in good health and CMV-seronegative.

V gene TRBV6-4 combines with J gene TRBJ1-3; D is unresolved. Trimming stripped 0 bases from V and 0 bases from J, with 12 bases between. The CDR3 totals 17 residues. The germline V gene encodes CDR1 MRHNA and CDR2 SNTAGT. Here the CDR3 reads CASSDSKAGDSGNTIYF. CDR3 bases: TGTGCCAGCAGTGACTCGAAGGCAGGTGACTCTGGAAACACCATATATTTT.

The chain has TRBV6-1 and TRBJ1-1; TRBD1 is a possible D gene (6 bases). Per the germline V gene, CDR1 is MNHNS and CDR2 is SASEGT. The CDR3 is 15 residues long. V was clipped by 4 bases and J by 1 base, with 13 bases between them. DNA of the CDR3: TGTGCCAGCAGTGCAAGGGGGTCCGGGAACACTGAAGCTTTCTTT. As protein: CASSARGSGNTEAFF.

The CDR3 spells CASSHAYEQYF. The CDR3 nucleotides are TGTGCCAGCAGCCATGCTTACGAGCAGTACTTC. The rearrangement joins TRBV14 to TRBJ2-5; D unresolved. The J call is doubtful: the DNA matches TRBJ2-7 better. CDR1 is SGHDN and CDR2 is FVKESK in the germline V gene. The CDR3 sequence is 11 residues long.

This sequence joins TRBV18 and TRBJ1-1; TRBD1 might be the D (5 bases). Germline V lookup: CDR1 KGHSH, CDR2 LQKENI. This CDR3 contains 14 residues. The V gene lost 1 base and the J gene lost 3 bases, with 9 bases spanning the gap. This CDR3 reads CASSPLPGDTEAFF. CDR3 DNA sequence: TGTGCCAGCTCACCACTTCCGGGGGACACTGAAGCTTTCTTT. The full variable domain, rest sourced from reference TRBV18 and TRBJ1-1, is NAGVMQNPRHLVRRRGQEARLRCSPMKGHSHVYWYRQLPEEGLKFMVYLQKENIIDESGMPKERFSAEFPKEGPSILRIQQVVRGDSAAYFCASSPLPGDTEAFFGQGTRLTVV.

The chain uses TRBV7-2 and TRBJ2-4; the D is unclear. Between the trimmed V and J ends, which lost 6 bases and 10 bases, there was a span of 10 bases. The CDR3 is made up of 11 amino acids. Germline V lookup: CDR1 SGHTA, CDR2 FQGNSA. Here the CDR3 reads CASSSVSIQYF. The CDR3 bases are TGTGCCAGCAGTTCCGTTTCTATTCAGTACTTC.

This clone has just a few counts. Within the sample, other DNA sequences also encode this same CDR3. V gene TRBV5-1 combines with J gene TRBJ1-4, with 9 bases matching TRBD1. The trim removed 4 bases at V and 7 bases at J, leaving 5 bases unmatched. The CDR3 has 14 amino acids. Germline lookup yields CDR1 SGHRS and CDR2 YFSETQ. The CDR3 sequence is CASSLGQGAEKLFF. CDR3 in DNA: TGCGCCAGCAGCCTGGGACAGGGTGCTGAAAAACTGTTTTTT. The entire variable domain, with the rest obtained from reference TRBV5-1 and TRBJ1-4, is as follows: KAGVTQTPRYLIKTRGQQVTLSCSPISGHRSVSWYQQTPGQGLQFLFEYFSETQRNKGNFPGRFSGRQFSNSRSEMNVSTLELGDSALYLCASSLGQGAEKLFFGSGTQLSVL.

This chain connects TRBV6-1 to TRBJ2-1, with 9 bases lining up with TRBD2. The germline gives CDR1 MNHNS, CDR2 SASEGT. The CDR3 is 15 amino acids. The V and J ends lost 4 bases and 10 bases, in that order; junction bases with no gene match: 11. This chain's CDR3 is CASSGEVAGAREQFF. The CDR3 DNA reads TGTGCCAGCAGTGGGGAAGTAGCGGGAGCGCGGGAGCAGTTCTTC.

The CDR3 sequence: CASSKRQSSYEQYF. CDR3 bases: TGTGCCAGTAGTAAGCGCCAGAGCTCCTACGAGCAGTACTTC. The rearrangement joins TRBV19 to TRBJ2-7; no firm D call. The V end lost 4 bases, the J end lost 0 bases, and 10 bases lay between the germline ends. The CDR3 spans 14 residues. Per germline, CDR1 LNHDA and CDR2 SQIVND (reference sequence).

The rearrangement joins TRBV28 to TRBJ1-2, with D tentatively TRBD1 (5 bases). Germline-derived CDR1 and CDR2 are MDHEN and SYDVKM. The CDR3 is made up of 13 amino acids. The V gene lost 8 bases and the J gene lost 7 bases, with 17 bases spanning the gap. Here the CDR3 reads CASGPQVPRGYTF. Written as DNA, the CDR3 is TGTGCCAGCGGGCCACAGGTCCCCCGTGGCTACACCTTC.

This chain links TRBV5-1 with TRBJ2-7, with D maybe TRBD1 (5 bases). Trimming removed 0 bases from V and 5 bases from J, with 18 bases in between. The CDR3 has 16 amino acids. Germline V gene data show CDR1 as SGHRS and CDR2 as YFSETQ. The CDR3 is CASSLASPQGSDEQYF. Written as DNA, the CDR3 is TGCGCCAGCAGCTTGGCCAGTCCCCAGGGCAGCGACGAGCAGTACTTC.

Note on this clone: A junction end diverges from the germline sequence, so it may reflect a read error. The rearrangement links TRBV23-1 to TRBJ2-2; the match to TRBD2 covers 8 bases. TRBV23-1 is sorted into the ORF group, with uncertain function. The CDR3 runs to 14 residues. CDR3 residues: CASLGRGVSRGAVF. The DNA for the CDR3 is TGCGCCAGTCTCGGGCGGGGGGTGAGCCGGGGAGCTGTTTTT.

With respect to this clone: Other DNA sequences in this specimen translate into the identical CDR3. The V and J genes are TRBV5-1 and TRBJ2-5; D not resolved. CDR1 is SGHRS and CDR2 is YFSETQ in the germline V gene. V lost 5 bases and J 1 base, leaving 9 bases between the germline ends. The CDR3 is made up of 13 amino acids. The CDR3 DNA reads TGCGCCAGCAGTCCCGGTTCCCAAGAGACCCAGTACTTC. Encoded protein: CASSPGSQETQYF.

J is TRBJ2-5 and V is TRBV11-2, with D perhaps matching TRBD1 (5 bases). This CDR3 is 15 amino acids long. Germline values: CDR1 SGHAT, CDR2 FQNNGV. Trimming removed 2 bases from V and 2 bases from J, with 12 bases in between. CDR3 sequence: CASSLTFGAQETQYF. The CDR3 DNA reads as TGTGCCAGCAGCTTAACGTTTGGGGCTCAAGAGACCCAGTACTTC.

This clone appeared a few times. V and J are TRBV5-1 and TRBJ2-7; 7 bases match TRBD1. Losses at the gene ends were 4 bases for V and 5 bases for J; bases not matched to a gene: 9. Looked up from germline, CDR1 is SGHRS and CDR2 is YFSETQ. This CDR3 region has 14 residues. DNA of the CDR3: TGCGCCAGCAGCCGGCAAACAGGGGATGACGAGCAGTACTTC. Encoded protein: CASSRQTGDDEQYF. The complete variable domain, with remaining parts taken from reference TRBV5-1 and TRBJ2-7, reads KAGVTQTPRYLIKTRGQQVTLSCSPISGHRSVSWYQQTPGQGLQFLFEYFSETQRNKGNFPGRFSGRQFSNSRSEMNVSTLELGDSALYLCASSRQTGDDEQYFGPGTRLTVT.

V usage is TRBV10-3 and J usage is TRBJ2-1; 14 positions match TRBD2. J was trimmed by 7 bases and V by 4 bases; bases with no gene match: 6. The CDR3 is 16 amino acids. The germline V gene encodes CDR1 ENHRY and CDR2 SYGVKD. The CDR3 region is CAISATGTSGRNEQFF. CDR3 DNA: TGTGCCATCAGTGCGACCGGGACTAGCGGGAGAAATGAGCAGTTCTTC.

V usage is TRBV7-2 and J usage is TRBJ2-1, with 14 bases that match TRBD2. V was pared by 5 bases and J by 4 bases, with 13 bases of the junction left unmatched. The CDR3 has 19 amino acids. Germline-derived CDR1 and CDR2 are SGHTA and FQGNSA. CDR3 in amino acids: CASSPGTRLAGGTYNEQFF. The CDR3 nucleotides read TGTGCCAGCAGCCCCGGGACACGACTAGCGGGAGGGACTTACAATGAGCAGTTCTTC. The variable domain in full, with the rest retrieved from reference TRBV7-2 and TRBJ2-1, is GAGVSQSPSNKVTEKGKDVELRCDPISGHTALYWYRQSLGQGLEFLIYFQGNSAPDKSGLPSDRFSAERTGGSVSTLTIQRTQQEDSAVYLCASSPGTRLAGGTYNEQFFGPGTRLTVL.

This clone appeared once. The chain links TRBV7-8 to TRBJ2-2; 10 nucleotides agree with TRBD2. The V and J ends lost 5 bases and 3 bases, in that order; junction bases with no gene match: 3. The length of the CDR3 is 15 residues. Germline values: CDR1 SGHVS, CDR2 FQNEAQ. The CDR3, as DNA: TGTGCCAGCAGCCCAGCGGGGGGGTACACCGGGGAGCTGTTTTTT. Translated: CASSPAGGYTGELFF.

This clone is a singleton in its sample. The CDR3 DNA sequence: TGCGCCAGCAGAATGACAGGGGAAAAACTGTTTTTT. It encodes CASRMTGEKLFF. This sequence joins TRBV5-1 and TRBJ1-4; 7 bases line up with TRBD1. The V gene end was trimmed by 5 bases and the J gene end by 8 bases; junction bases not matched to a gene: 3. CDR1 SGHRS and CDR2 YFSETQ come from the germline V gene. The CDR3 loop spans 12 amino acids.

The gene calls are TRBV7-3 and TRBJ1-6, with unresolved D. Germline values: CDR1 SGHTA, CDR2 FQGTGA. The germline V and J ends were trimmed by 7 bases and 10 bases, with 17 bases remaining between them. The CDR3 contains 14 residues. The CDR3 sequence: CASILSVSGSPLHF. The CDR3 bases are TGTGCCAGCATCCTGTCGGTATCAGGATCACCCCTCCACTTT. Combining the CDR3 with reference TRBV7-3 and TRBJ1-6 gives the whole variable domain GAGVSQTPSNKVTEKGKYVELRCDPISGHTALYWYRQSLGQGPEFLIYFQGTGAADDSGLPNDRFFAVRPEGSVSTLKIQRTERGDSAVYLCASILSVSGSPLHFGNGTRLTVT.

V gene TRBV5-4 combines with J gene TRBJ2-6; D could derive from TRBD1 or TRBD2 (7 bases each). Germline lookup yields CDR1 SGHNT and CDR2 YYREEE (reference sequence). The V end lost 4 bases, the J end lost 3 bases, and 14 bases lay between the germline ends. The CDR3 sequence is 16 residues long. The CDR3 protein is CASSMGGGFGANVLTF. CDR3 nucleotide sequence: TGTGCCAGCAGCATGGGAGGGGGCTTTGGGGCCAACGTCCTGACTTTC.

This clone was seen more than once but under ten times. The chain carries TRBV5-1 and TRBJ1-2; 10 nucleotides align to TRBD1. CDR1 is SGHRS, CDR2 YFSETQ, per germline. Trimming at V came to 6 bases and at J to 8 bases, leaving 7 bases not matched to a gene. The CDR3 spans 13 residues. The CDR3 DNA sequence: TGCGCCAGCACCCCGGGACAGGGGATCGGCTACACCTTC. This gives the protein CASTPGQGIGYTF.

J is TRBJ2-2 and V is TRBV28, with D possibly being TRBD1 (5 bases). Germline lookup yields CDR1 MDHEN and CDR2 SYDVKM. Trimming cost V 1 base and J 6 bases, with 15 bases left between them. The CDR3 loop spans 16 amino acids. The CDR3: CASSLYKDTAPGELFF. The CDR3 nucleotides are TGTGCCAGCAGTTTATATAAGGACACAGCCCCCGGGGAGCTGTTTTTT.

The rearrangement uses TRBV18 and TRBJ2-3; 10 bases line up with TRBD2. CDR3 size: 16 residues. J lost 1 base, V lost 1 base, and 2 bases had no gene match. The germline gives CDR1 KGHSH, CDR2 LQKENI. CDR3 sequence reads: CASSPQLAGGTDTQYF. Written as DNA, the CDR3 is TGTGCCAGCTCACCACAGCTAGCGGGGGGCACAGATACGCAGTATTTT.

The chain recombines TRBV6-5 with TRBJ2-1, with 11 bases lining up with TRBD2. CDR1 and CDR2 (germline): MNHEY, SVGAGI. The CDR3 consists of 15 residues. The ends lost 2 bases at V and 7 bases at J; junction bases unmatched: 4. Here the CDR3 DNA reads TGTGCCAGCAGTTACGACCTAGCGGGAGGTAATGAGCAGTTCTTC. Amino acids: CASSYDLAGGNEQFF.

The chain combines TRBV7-2 with TRBJ2-1, with TRBD2 matching 9 bases. The V segment lost 5 bases and the J segment 6 bases; nucleotides outside the gene matches: 2. The CDR3 contains 13 residues. Germline lookup yields CDR1 SGHTA and CDR2 FQGNSA. Here the CDR3 reads CASSQGLANEQFF. In DNA form, the CDR3 reads TGTGCCAGCAGCCAGGGACTAGCCAATGAGCAGTTCTTC.

This chain uses TRBV5-8 with TRBJ2-7; tentatively, D is TRBD1 (6 bases). Looked up from germline, CDR1 is SGHTS and CDR2 is YDEGEE. The V end was cut by 4 bases, the J end by 6 bases, with 26 bases between. This CDR3 spans 17 amino acids. DNA for the CDR3: TGTGCCAGCAGCGCAGAACAGGGTTTGTGGGGACAAGGCGAGCAGTACTTC. Protein: CASSAEQGLWGQGEQYF. The variable domain in full, with the rest retrieved from reference TRBV5-8 and TRBJ2-7, is EAGVTQSPTHLIKTRGQQATLRCSPISGHTSVYWYQQALGLGLQFLLWYDEGEERNRGNFPPRFSGRQFPNYSSELNVNALELEDSALYLCASSAEQGLWGQGEQYFGPGTRLTVT.